The clone carrying this T cell receptor beta chain has only one observation. Its specificity is not known. The sample belongs to a study of Tregs in tolerant kidney transplant recipients. V lost 1 base and J 8 bases, leaving 14 bases between the germline ends. Germline CDR1 and CDR2: SGHTA and FQGNSA. The CDR3 contains 14 residues. Repertoires were generated with immunoSEQ multiplex PCR, while TCRdb's copy carries only in-frame clones and drops some. The sample has around 75,000 clones; about 88% are singletons. Study-wide findings and caveats: Antigen-driven expansion was suggested because donor-specific Tregs expanded more than all Tregs in tolerant patients. Activated donor B cell expansion appeared to reveal the most relevant donor-specific TCRbeta repertoire.

The clonotype originates from a human donor who received a combined kidney and bone marrow transplant. The sequencing here drew on CD4+ T cells from blood, taken before the transplant. The J gene is TRBJ1-2, the V gene TRBV7-2; D is unresolved. This CDR3 is CASSLGPGSEGYTF. The CDR3 coding sequence is TGTGCCAGCAGCTTAGGTCCGGGATCGGAGGGCTACACCTTC.